These 2 T cell receptor beta chains were all obtained from the same sample, sequenced in a study of T cells after yellow fever vaccination. TCRdb fed the 5' RACE reads into MiXCR, producing one record per CDR3 protein. The table lists roughly 63,000 distinct CDR3 sequences, around 7.4% of them singletons, with less than 40% in the top ten. The sequencing here drew on CD8+ T cells sorted from PBMCs, taken 15 days after the yellow fever booster vaccination. The receptors were gathered from a man aged 25-45 years who received the YFV17D yellow fever vaccine.

The chain joins TRBV5-1 to TRBJ2-7; D might be TRBD1 (5 bases). In germline, CDR1 is SGHRS, CDR2 YFSETQ. The CDR3 has 13 amino acids. Trimming took off 4 bases at V and 3 bases at J, with 11 bases between the two ends. In nucleotides, the CDR3 is TGCGCCAGCAGCCAGGACATTTACTACGAGCAGTACTTC. Amino acids: CASSQDIYYEQYF.

In this sample, this clonotype turned up many times. V is TRBV29-1 and J is TRBJ2-2; TRBD1 aligns across 12 bases. CDR1 is SQVTM and CDR2 is ANQGSEA in the germline V gene. V lost 0 bases and J lost 4; bases outside the gene matches: 3. CDR3 length: 16 residues. The CDR3 DNA reads TGCAGCGTTGAAGAGGGACAGGGGGCTCTCACCGGGGAGCTGTTTTTT. Its protein is CSVEEGQGALTGELFF.